This TCR beta chain was identified during a study of read filtering for tumor transcriptome and immune sequencing. Turning to the study itself: By R-ISS, stages I, II and III held about 8, 15 and 7 patients. IR-seq gave about 4.05 to 11 million TCR reads per sample; RNA-seq gave roughly 80 to 1,300.

There are many counts of this clonotype. What it binds is not known. Regarding the study as a whole: Approximately 79% of IR-seq clonotypes had a single read, yet these held approximately 3.5% of reads.

Molecular barcoded adaptors covering alpha/delta and beta/gamma chains were used on around 370 ng RNA. Via MiXCR, TCRdb re-called the reads, giving one row per CDR3 protein. The repertoire holds approximately 38,000 distinct CDR3 sequences, roughly an eighth seen once, with about 26% in the top ten. The germline V gene has CDR1 SQVTM and CDR2 ANQGSEA. The CDR3 has 14 amino acids. Trimming removed 4 bases from V and 1 base from J; junction bases left unmatched: 3. The genes are TRBV29-1 and TRBJ2-3, with 9 bases lining up with TRBD2. The TCR sequence derives from a donor aged 40 or over with multiple myeloma. The specimen was a population of CD138-negative cells sorted from bone marrow. The CDR3 loop reads CSVVRTSGTDTQYF. In DNA, the CDR3 is TGCAGCGTTGTTAGGACTAGCGGCACAGATACGCAGTATTTT.